This T cell receptor beta chain derives from a study of blood T cell repertoires in COVID-19. About the research overall: COVID-19 samples, acute and convalescent, were from the United States, Italy and Spain.

The germline CDR1 and CDR2 sequences are PRHDT and FYEKMQ (reference sequence). The CDR3 is 19 amino acids. Losses at the gene ends were 0 bases for V and 0 bases for J; bases not matched to a gene: 8. Original handling: Amplification of reference gene primers provided the estimated nucleated cell counts. The repertoire was sequenced with immunoSEQ multiplex PCR; TCRdb's copy has only in-frame clones and lacks some. For V, J and clone size, that table is used; D and trimming come from the DNA. The repertoire holds 98,000 or so clones, with about 86% as singletons. This clone was seen a few times. The chain uses TRBV13 and TRBJ2-2, with 9 bases matching TRBD1. This TCR derives from a woman of 80 years or more with active or convalescent COVID-19. The sequenced sample consisted of peripheral blood. The CDR3 DNA reads as TGTGCCAGCAGCTTAGGCCTTTATCGGACAGGGGCGAACACCGGGGAGCTGTTTTTT. It encodes CASSLGLYRTGANTGELFF.